The 14 T cell receptor beta chains reported below all come from one sample, sequenced in a study of T cells after yellow fever vaccination. Using its own MiXCR run on the 5' RACE reads, TCRdb lists one record per CDR3 protein. The table has about 320,000 distinct CDR3 sequences, approximately 4% seen once; the top ten hold roughly 21%. Sample: PBMCs, taken 15 days after the yellow fever booster vaccination. All receptors derive from a man aged 18-30 years who received the YFV17D yellow fever vaccine.

The table lists this clonotype with many counts. The rearrangement links TRBV4-1 to TRBJ2-3, with a possible D match to TRBD1 (6 bases). The ends were cut back, 2 bases at V and 2 bases at J, with 8 bases in the middle. Germline CDR1 and CDR2: MGHRA and YSYEKL. This CDR3 comprises 14 residues. In DNA form, the CDR3 reads TGCGCCAGCAGCCAAAGACAGGACACAGATACGCAGTATTTT. It encodes CASSQRQDTDTQYF.

The chain employs TRBV7-9 and TRBJ2-3, with 10 positions matching TRBD2. This CDR3 region has 15 residues. V trimming: 10 bases; J trimming: 4 bases; junction bases outside the gene matches: 11. Germline V gene data show CDR1 as SEHNR and CDR2 as FQNEAQ (reference sequence). The CDR3: CATIKRGGPPDTQYF. Here the CDR3 DNA reads TGTGCCACCATAAAGCGGGGGGGCCCCCCAGATACGCAGTATTTT.

There are a few counts of this clonotype. The chain recombines TRBV11-2 with TRBJ1-6; unclear D gene. The CDR3 is 14 amino acids. V shed 4 bases and J shed 10 bases, with 14 bases lying between them. Germline V gene data show CDR1 as SGHAT and CDR2 as FQNNGV. The CDR3: CASSSHMGKSPLHF. CDR3 bases: TGTGCCAGCAGCTCCCACATGGGGAAGTCACCCCTCCACTTT.

This clonotype came up many times. The chain uses TRBV27 and TRBJ2-5; D gene uncertain. This CDR3 is built from 18 residues. Germline loops: CDR1 MNHEY, CDR2 SMNVEV (reference sequence). Trimming removed 1 base from V and 0 bases from J, with 18 bases in between. The chain's CDR3 is CASSLFRPPALYQETQYF. The CDR3 DNA is TGTGCCAGCAGTTTATTCCGGCCCCCGGCTCTGTACCAAGAGACCCAGTACTTC.

Many counts were recorded for this clonotype. V and J are TRBV7-9 and TRBJ1-4; D possibly corresponds to TRBD1 (5 bases). With 3 bases removed from V and 8 bases from J, the gap between germline ends came to 13 bases. CDR3 length: 14 residues. The germline gives CDR1 SEHNR, CDR2 FQNEAQ (reference sequence). The CDR3 spells CASSFSRGLEKLFF. The DNA of the CDR3 is TGTGCCAGCAGCTTCTCGCGGGGCCTAGAAAAACTGTTTTTT.

This clonotype has just a few counts. This chain uses TRBV4-3 with TRBJ2-5; D possibly corresponds to TRBD1 (6 bases). The CDR3 is 14 residues long. Germline assignment: CDR1 LGHNA and CDR2 YSLEER. Trimming took 5 bases from V and 1 from J, leaving 11 bases between them. In nucleotides, the CDR3 is TGCGCCAGCAGCTACCGGGACACCCAAGAGACCCAGTACTTC. This encodes CASSYRDTQETQYF.

This clonotype came up a few times. The chain is built from TRBV5-1 and TRBJ2-6, with 8 bases identical to TRBD1. After removal of 0 bases from V and 0 bases from J, the junction contained 14 bases not matched to a gene. The CDR3 contains 21 residues. The germline V gene encodes CDR1 SGHRS and CDR2 YFSETQ. CDR3 residues: CASSLGAFGTGIYSGANVLTF. The DNA of the CDR3 is TGCGCCAGCAGCTTGGGAGCTTTCGGGACAGGAATATACTCTGGGGCCAACGTCCTGACTTTC. Drawing the rest from reference TRBV5-1 and TRBJ2-6, the complete variable domain is KAGVTQTPRYLIKTRGQQVTLSCSPISGHRSVSWYQQTPGQGLQFLFEYFSETQRNKGNFPGRFSGRQFSNSRSEMNVSTLELGDSALYLCASSLGAFGTGIYSGANVLTFGAGSRLTVL.

In this sample, this clonotype turned up a few times. At one end, the junction sequence differs from germline, possibly due to a read error. The V and J genes are TRBV7-8 and TRBJ1-5; TRBD1 is a possible D gene (6 bases). The germline V gene encodes CDR1 SGHVS and CDR2 FQNEAQ. The CDR3 has 15 residues. The CDR3 here is CASSSPADRHQPQHF. CDR3 nucleotides: TGTGCCAGCAGCTCGCCCGCCGACAGGCATCAACCCCAGCATTTT.

The chain carries TRBV4-3 and TRBJ2-3; possibly TRBD1 for D (6 bases). The V gene's germline CDR1 is LGHNA and CDR2 YSLEER. Trimming shortened V by 2 bases and J by 3 bases, and 15 bases separated the two germline ends. CDR3 length equals 16 residues. In DNA form, the CDR3 reads TGCGCCAGCAGCCAACGGGTCTCCCAGGGGACAGATACGCAGTATTTT. It is translated as CASSQRVSQGTDTQYF.

The rearrangement links TRBV4-3 to TRBJ2-6, with D unresolved. The V and J ends lost 0 bases and 0 bases respectively, with 30 bases between them. Per germline, CDR1 LGHNA and CDR2 YSLEER. The CDR3 has 24 residues. CDR3 sequence (DNA): TGCGCCAGCAGCCAAGATCCACCGATAACGGACGGTCCCTCAGGAAGCTCTGGGGCCAACGTCCTGACTTTC. Protein product: CASSQDPPITDGPSGSSGANVLTF.

The sample holds a few counts of this clonotype. The chain carries TRBV7-2 and TRBJ2-1; TRBD2 is a possible D gene (6 bases). In germline, CDR1 is SGHTA, CDR2 FQGNSA. CDR3 length: 16 residues. The ends were cut back, 1 base at V and 0 bases at J, with 10 bases in the middle. The CDR3 DNA reads as TGTGCCAGCAGCTTAGAACGGGGGAGCTCCTACAATGAGCAGTTCTTC. Translated, it gives CASSLERGSSYNEQFF.

The gene calls are TRBV29-1 and TRBJ2-2; D is uncertain. CDR3 size: 12 residues. Trimming took off 5 bases at V and 3 bases at J, with 7 bases between the two ends. Germline CDR1 reads SQVTM; CDR2 reads ANQGSEA. In DNA, the CDR3 is TGCAGCGTTCATGGGGACACCGGGGAGCTGTTTTTT. Translation gives CSVHGDTGELFF.

This clonotype has a count of ten or more. The chain recombines TRBV6-5 with TRBJ1-1; D might be TRBD1 (5 bases). CDR1 and CDR2 (germline): MNHEY, SVGAGI. V was shortened by 6 bases and J by 3 bases, with 14 bases between the two germline ends. This CDR3 comprises 14 residues. The CDR3 DNA follows: TGTGCCAGCAGCTCGTGGGGAGGGGACACTGAAGCTTTCTTT. Translation: CASSSWGGDTEAFF.

This clonotype was counted a few times. The V call is TRBV4-1, the J call TRBJ1-1; TRBD1 matches 7 bases. The CDR3 runs 15 residues. Trimming at V came to 3 bases and at J to 6 bases, leaving 10 bases not matched to a gene. Looked up from germline, CDR1 is MGHRA and CDR2 is YSYEKL. The CDR3 sequence: CASSHIDRDVAEAFF. CDR3 DNA sequence: TGCGCCAGCAGCCACATCGACAGGGATGTTGCTGAAGCTTTCTTT.